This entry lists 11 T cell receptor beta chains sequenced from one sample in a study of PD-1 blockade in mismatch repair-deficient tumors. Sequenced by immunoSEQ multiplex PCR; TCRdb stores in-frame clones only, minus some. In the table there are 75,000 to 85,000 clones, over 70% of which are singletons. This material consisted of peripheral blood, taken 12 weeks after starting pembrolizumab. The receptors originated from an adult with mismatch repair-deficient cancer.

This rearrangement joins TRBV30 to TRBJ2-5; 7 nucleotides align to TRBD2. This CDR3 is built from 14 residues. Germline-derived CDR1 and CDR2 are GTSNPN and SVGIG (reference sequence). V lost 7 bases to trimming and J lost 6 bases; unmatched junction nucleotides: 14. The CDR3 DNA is TGTGCCTCGGAACGGATCGGGGGGTTGAAGACCCAGTACTTC. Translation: CASERIGGLKTQYF.

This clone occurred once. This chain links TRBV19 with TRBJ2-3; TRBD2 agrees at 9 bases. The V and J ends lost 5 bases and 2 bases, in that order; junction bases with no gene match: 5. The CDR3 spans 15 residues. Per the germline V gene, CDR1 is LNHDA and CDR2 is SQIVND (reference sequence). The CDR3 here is CASSGLAPFTDTQYF. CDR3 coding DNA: TGTGCCAGTAGTGGACTAGCGCCGTTCACAGATACGCAGTATTTT.

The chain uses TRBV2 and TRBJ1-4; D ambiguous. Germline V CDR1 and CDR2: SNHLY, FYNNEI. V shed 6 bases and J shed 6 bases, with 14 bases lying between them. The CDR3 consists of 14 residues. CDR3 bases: TGTGCCAGCAGCGCCCGGACGGCGGATGAAAAACTGTTTTTT. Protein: CASSARTADEKLFF.

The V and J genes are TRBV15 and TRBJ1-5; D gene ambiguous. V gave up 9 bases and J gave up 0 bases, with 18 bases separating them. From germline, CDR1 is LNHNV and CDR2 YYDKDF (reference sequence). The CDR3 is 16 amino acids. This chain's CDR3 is CATAGPRGTSNQPQHF. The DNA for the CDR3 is TGTGCCACAGCCGGGCCAAGAGGAACTAGCAATCAGCCCCAGCATTTT. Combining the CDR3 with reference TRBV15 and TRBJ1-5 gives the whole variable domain DAMVIQNPRYQVTQFGKPVTLSCSQTLNHNVMYWYQQKSSQAPKLLFHYYDKDFNNEADTPDNFQSRRPNTSFCFLDIRSPGLGDTAMYLCATAGPRGTSNQPQHFGDGTRLSIL.

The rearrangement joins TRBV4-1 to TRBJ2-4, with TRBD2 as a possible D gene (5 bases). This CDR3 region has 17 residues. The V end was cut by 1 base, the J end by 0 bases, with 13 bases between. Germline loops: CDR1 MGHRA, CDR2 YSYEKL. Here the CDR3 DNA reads TGCGCCAGCAGCCAAGGCCCAGCGGAACTAGCCAAAAACATTCAGTACTTC. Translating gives CASSQGPAELAKNIQYF.

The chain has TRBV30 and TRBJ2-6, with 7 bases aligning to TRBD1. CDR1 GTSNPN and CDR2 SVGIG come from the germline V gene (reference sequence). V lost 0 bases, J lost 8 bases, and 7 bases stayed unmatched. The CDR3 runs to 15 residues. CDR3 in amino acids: CAWSVEQGVTNVLTF. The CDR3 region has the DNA TGTGCCTGGAGTGTCGAGCAGGGGGTAACCAACGTCCTGACTTTC.

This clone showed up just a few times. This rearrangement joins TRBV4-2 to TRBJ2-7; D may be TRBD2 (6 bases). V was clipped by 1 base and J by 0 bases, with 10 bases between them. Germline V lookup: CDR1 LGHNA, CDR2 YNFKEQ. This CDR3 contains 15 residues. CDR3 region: CASSQGGGASYEQYF. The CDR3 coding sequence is TGTGCCAGCAGCCAAGGAGGAGGGGCCTCCTACGAGCAGTACTTC.

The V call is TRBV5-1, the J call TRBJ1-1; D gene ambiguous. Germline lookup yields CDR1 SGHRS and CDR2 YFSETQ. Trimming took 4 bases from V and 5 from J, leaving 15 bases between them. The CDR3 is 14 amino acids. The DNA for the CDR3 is TGCGCCAGCAGCCTTACGGGAGTTCAGACTGAAGCTTTCTTT. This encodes CASSLTGVQTEAFF.

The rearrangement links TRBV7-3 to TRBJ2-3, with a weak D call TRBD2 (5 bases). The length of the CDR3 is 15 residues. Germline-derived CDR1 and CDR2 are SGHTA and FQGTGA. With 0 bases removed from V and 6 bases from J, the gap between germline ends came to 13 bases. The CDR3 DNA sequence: TGTGCCAGCAGCTTAACGGCAGGAGGTTCCGATACGCAGTATTTT. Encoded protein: CASSLTAGGSDTQYF.

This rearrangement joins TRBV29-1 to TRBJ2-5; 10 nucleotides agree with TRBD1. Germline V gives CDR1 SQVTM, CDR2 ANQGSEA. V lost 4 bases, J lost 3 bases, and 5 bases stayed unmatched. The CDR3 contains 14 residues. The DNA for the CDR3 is TGCAGCGTTGCTCAGACAGGGGGCAAAGAGACCCAGTACTTC. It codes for CSVAQTGGKETQYF.

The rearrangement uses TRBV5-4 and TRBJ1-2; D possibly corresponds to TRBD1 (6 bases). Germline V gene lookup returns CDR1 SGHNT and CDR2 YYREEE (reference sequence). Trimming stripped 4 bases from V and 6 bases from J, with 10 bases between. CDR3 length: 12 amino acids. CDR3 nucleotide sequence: TGTGCCAGCAGCCAAACAGGGAATGGCTACACCTTC. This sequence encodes CASSQTGNGYTF.